The source of this TCR beta chain is a study of blood T cell repertoires in COVID-19. Overall study: The samples span acute and convalescent COVID-19 from the United States, Italy and Spain. T cells, B-cell-depleted T cells, or PBMCs provided the cDNA or gDNA that served as material.

Original processing notes: Reference gene primer amplification gave nucleated cell count estimates. Only in-frame clones appear in the TCRdb table, and some are missing; sequencing was by immunoSEQ multiplex PCR. The V and J calls and clone size are taken from that table; D and trimming were inferred from the DNA. The sample gives hundreds of thousands of clones, about four fifths of which show up once; 5% to 6% is in the top ten. Per the germline V gene, CDR1 is LNHDA and CDR2 is SQIVND (reference sequence). This CDR3 has 14 residues. After removal of 3 bases from V and 3 bases from J, the junction contained 4 bases not matched to a gene.

The chain recombines TRBV19 with TRBJ2-5; TRBD1 aligns across 7 bases. The sequence came from a man older than 75 with acute or convalescent COVID-19. What was sequenced was peripheral blood. As DNA, the CDR3 is TGTGCCAGTAGTATTCAGACAGGGAAAGAGACCCAGTACTTC. The encoded protein is CASSIQTGKETQYF.